Detailed here is one T cell receptor beta chain. There are a few counts of this clone. The target of this receptor is not known. No base qualities exist here, and no much larger clone lies one base off it. From each donor, a single peripheral blood sample of 100 to 150 mL on average was drawn into heparinised tubes. A BD FACSAria II and a panel including CD45RO, CCR7, CD25, CD127, CD95 and CD27 were used to sort naive, central memory, regulatory and stem cell-like memory CD4+ T cells. A purity above 95% was achieved for all sorted populations. PBMCs were isolated right away by Lymphoprep density gradient centrifugation and were stained directly, without culture. To minimize batch effects, samples were stained and sorted in pairs, one healthy donor with one patient per experiment. The data stem from a study of beta chain features in type 1 diabetes listed by TCRdb under 2018. About the study as a whole: No differences in mean age, gender distribution, total cell number or subset yield were found between patients and healthy donors. Across all samples, 107,917,701 sorted cells were examined, and cell number per subset correlated strongly with RNA yield. The study compared TCRB repertoires of sorted circulating CD4+ T cell subsets between recently diagnosed type 1 diabetes patients and matched healthy donors. Regulatory and stem cell-like memory subsets were isolated from only 8 patients and about 8 healthy donors, whereas naive and central memory subsets came from all 30 or so donors.

The research as a whole found: Patients with type 1 diabetes made fewer insertions and deleted more nucleotides at VDJ recombination sites, implying thymic rearrangement abnormalities. HLA sub-analyses involved small numbers of individuals, so any influence of HLA type on TCRB rearrangement remained unresolved. Because cDNA was sequenced instead of genomic DNA, activated cells with high expression could be over-represented, although the groups did not differ in activation or CD3 levels. Naive, central memory and regulatory TCRB repertoires appeared to be more similar among patients than among healthy donors. PCR may preferentially amplify shorter templates, but because patient and control samples were amplified and corrected together, any resulting skew would affect both groups equally. A moderate but significant shortening of TCRB CDR3 length was observed in type 1 diabetes patients in all four CD4+ subsets.

The entire isolated RNA was reverse transcribed using the High Capacity cDNA Reverse Transcription Kit, and thus expressed TCRB transcripts were sequenced. Naive, central memory and regulatory T cell samples underwent deep immunoSEQ sequencing, averaging about 3.3 million total reads per sample. Sorted cells were lysed in RLT buffer and RNA was extracted with DNase-treated RNeasy Micro or Mini kits, depending on cell number. To prevent cross-contamination, each cell subset was processed individually, whereas patient and healthy donor samples were processed jointly. The immunoSEQ multiplex PCR was used to amplify TCRB sequences from cDNA, yielding 87-bp fragments that span the CDR3 region. Sequencing of the amplicons was done on the Illumina HiSeq platform. As for the original processing: PCR bias was corrected computationally using synthetic template baselines, and reads within Hamming distance 2 were collapsed, with unmergeable singletons discarded. By aligning reads against IMGT, V, D and J genes, CDR3 length, and insertions or deletions at six rearrangement sites were assigned. Clonotype counts were normalized to sorted cell number within each subset before computing true diversity and Gini coefficients with the tcR R package. The overlap coefficient, calculated on TCRB nucleotide sequences, was used to measure repertoire sharing. Out-of-frame TCRB sequences from naive cells were analyzed as a proxy for the pre-selection repertoire. TCRdb obtained this table from immuneACCESS and retained in-frame rearrangements with V and J assigned. These tables miss some clones; where compared with another copy, unresolved V genes account for less than half of the shortfall, and the remainder is unexplained. V, J and clone size reflect that table, while D and trimming were determined from the DNA. Recorded for this sample are around 300,000 clones; 14% to 15% of them occurred a single time. The ten top clones hold less than 0.02% of the sample.

The clonotype originates from a man aged 18 to 30 with type 1 diabetes. Sequencing was done on a sample of naive CD4+ T cells from blood. The cell subset or site label, read with the paper, signifies: true naive CD4+ T cells.

CDR3 protein: CASSLFANPRGTTDTQYF. The DNA sequence is as follows: TGTGCCAGCAGCTTATTTGCTAACCCGCGGGGGACCACAGATACGCAGTATTTT. Here the chain combines TRBV7-2 and TRBJ2-3, with TRBD2 identical over 7 junction bases. From the cysteine up to the phenylalanine, the CDR3 has a length of 18 residues. Only the CDR3 portion is preserved as DNA: 54 bases, with reading frame beginning at the first base. From the germline V gene, CDR1 is SGHTA and CDR2 is FQGNSA. V lost 2 bases and J lost 2 bases, and the count of bases not matched to a germline gene is 13. Full variable domain (CDR3 extended with the reference TRBV7-2 and TRBJ2-3 proteins): GAGVSQSPSNKVTEKGKDVELRCDPISGHTALYWYRQSLGQGLEFLIYFQGNSAPDKSGLPSDRFSAERTGGSVSTLTIQRTQQEDSAVYLCASSLFANPRGTTDTQYFGPGTRLTVL.